These 25 T cell receptor beta chains were sequenced from one sample in a study of T cells after yellow fever vaccination. MiXCR, applied by TCRdb to the 5' RACE reads, yields one record per CDR3 protein. Here the sample spans 360,000 or so distinct CDR3 sequences, approximately 10% being singletons. The specimen comprised PBMCs, sampled on the day of the first yellow fever vaccination. These receptors originate from a man younger than 30 who received the YFV17D yellow fever vaccine.

This clonotype was counted only a few times. This sequence joins TRBV6-5 and TRBJ1-2; a possible D gene is TRBD1 (6 bases). CDR3 size: 14 residues. Trimming stripped 2 bases from V and 2 bases from J, with 9 bases between. The germline V gene encodes CDR1 MNHEY and CDR2 SVGAGI. CDR3 protein: CASSYGGQNYGYTF. Written as DNA, the CDR3 is TGTGCCAGCAGTTACGGGGGGCAGAACTATGGCTACACCTTC.

This clonotype has at least ten counts. The V call is TRBV5-1, the J call TRBJ2-5, with D maybe TRBD1 (6 bases). CDR1 and CDR2 from the germline V gene are SGHRS and YFSETQ. Trimming shortened V by 7 bases and J by 5 bases, and 12 bases separated the two germline ends. CDR3 length: 12 amino acids. Here the CDR3 reads CASGTGLETQYF. CDR3 sequence (DNA): TGCGCCAGCGGCACAGGGCTGGAGACCCAGTACTTC.

The DNA for the CDR3 is TGTGCCAGCAGCTTAGTAGGGGGGCCGGCTCGGCATGAGCAGTTCTTC. Protein: CASSLVGGPARHEQFF. The chain combines TRBV5-6 with TRBJ2-1; D possibly uses TRBD1 or TRBD2 (6 bases each). CDR1 SGHDT and CDR2 YYEEEE come from the germline V gene. The CDR3 spans 16 residues. Trimming took 2 bases from V and 8 from J, leaving 20 bases between them.

There are a few counts of this clonotype. This rearrangement joins TRBV28 to TRBJ2-1; 8 bases align to TRBD2. This CDR3 region has 16 residues. Germline V gene data show CDR1 as MDHEN and CDR2 as SYDVKM. The trim removed 5 bases at V and 4 bases at J, leaving 10 bases unmatched. The CDR3 DNA is TGTGCCAGCAGTCCACTAGCGGCGACTCAATACAATGAGCAGTTCTTC. Translated, it gives CASSPLAATQYNEQFF.

V and J are TRBV7-2 and TRBJ1-6; 9 bases are a match to TRBD1. The germline CDR1 and CDR2 sequences are SGHTA and FQGNSA. J lost 9 bases, V lost 5 bases, and 8 bases had no gene match. The CDR3 covers 15 residues. The CDR3 DNA sequence: TGTGCCAGCAGCCGCCGGACAGGGGACGGTTCACCCCTCCACTTT. Translating it yields CASSRRTGDGSPLHF.

In its sample, this clonotype was seen many times. The chain is built from TRBV19 and TRBJ1-2; no definite D call. This CDR3 comprises 12 residues. Trimming removed 3 bases at V and 4 bases at J, with 6 bases between. CDR1 and CDR2 (germline): LNHDA, SQIVND (reference sequence). Here the CDR3 reads CASSIRSYGYTF. The CDR3 DNA sequence: TGTGCCAGTAGTATTCGGAGCTATGGCTACACCTTC.

The chain uses TRBV28 and TRBJ2-7, with 10 bases matching TRBD1. Germline CDR1 reads MDHEN; CDR2 reads SYDVKM. V lost 5 bases and J lost 3; bases outside the gene matches: 10. The CDR3 extends over 16 amino acids. The CDR3 DNA reads as TGTGCCAGCAGTCCCAGGGGGACAGGGGTTAGCTACGAGCAGTACGTC. Protein product: CASSPRGTGVSYEQYV.

In this sample, this clonotype turned up a few times. This chain links TRBV20-1 with TRBJ1-5; D uncertain. CDR1 is DFQATT, CDR2 SNEGSKA, per germline (reference sequence). The V end lost 1 base, the J end lost 10 bases, and 11 bases lay between the germline ends. The CDR3 is 12 residues long. Here the CDR3 reads CSARGRGNPQHF. CDR3 DNA sequence: TGCAGTGCTAGAGGTCGTGGAAATCCCCAGCATTTT.

V gene TRBV10-3 combines with J gene TRBJ1-5; tentative D call: TRBD1 (5 bases). Trimming took 5 bases from V and 6 from J, leaving 14 bases between them. Germline CDR1 reads ENHRY; CDR2 reads SYGVKD. The CDR3 sequence is 14 residues long. The CDR3 spells CAISRQQGGQPQHF. The CDR3 bases are TGTGCCATCAGTAGACAGCAAGGAGGTCAGCCCCAGCATTTT.

This clonotype appeared many times. The chain joins TRBV7-2 to TRBJ1-1; D not resolved. With 3 bases removed from V and 4 bases from J, the gap between germline ends came to 9 bases. The CDR3 loop spans 13 amino acids. Germline values: CDR1 SGHTA, CDR2 FQGNSA. CDR3 DNA sequence: TGTGCCAGCAGCTTCGGTACCGCCACTGAAGCTTTCTTT. Protein sequence: CASSFGTATEAFF.

The chain uses TRBV5-1 and TRBJ1-4; no firm D call. This CDR3 region has 17 residues. Germline CDR1 and CDR2: SGHRS and YFSETQ. Between the trimmed V and J ends, which lost 0 bases and 7 bases, there was a span of 19 bases. The CDR3 bases are TGCGCCAGCAGCTTGGAAAGCTTATCACGTACAACTGAAAAACTGTTTTTT. As protein: CASSLESLSRTTEKLFF.

V usage is TRBV9 and J usage is TRBJ2-1; a possible D gene is TRBD2 (5 bases). V dropped 0 bases and J dropped 0 bases, with 7 bases sitting between them. Germline CDR1 reads SGDLS; CDR2 reads YYNGEE. The CDR3 runs to 15 residues. The CDR3 sequence: CASSVDGNSYNEQFF. The CDR3 DNA is TGTGCCAGCAGCGTAGACGGGAACTCCTACAATGAGCAGTTCTTC. Full variable domain (rest looked up from reference TRBV9 and TRBJ2-1): DSGVTQTPKHLITATGQRVTLRCSPRSGDLSVYWYQQSLDQGLQFLIQYYNGEERAKGNILERFSAQQFPDLHSELNLSSLELGDSALYFCASSVDGNSYNEQFFGPGTRLTVL.

V and J are TRBV10-3 and TRBJ2-1, with 7 bases identical to TRBD1. Germline V gives CDR1 ENHRY, CDR2 SYGVKD. This CDR3 is built from 13 residues. Trimming removed 6 bases from V and 3 bases from J; junction bases left unmatched: 2. The CDR3 is CAIRGTVYNEQFF. The CDR3 nucleotides are TGTGCCATCAGAGGGACAGTCTACAATGAGCAGTTCTTC.

This chain joins TRBV5-1 and TRBJ2-3; D is uncertain. There are 14 residues in the CDR3. The germline V gene encodes CDR1 SGHRS and CDR2 YFSETQ. Trimming removed 5 bases from V and 1 base from J, with 11 bases in between. The CDR3, as DNA: TGCGCCAGCAGTAATGGATCCCGCACAGATACGCAGTATTTT. This encodes CASSNGSRTDTQYF. Drawing the rest from reference TRBV5-1 and TRBJ2-3, the complete variable domain is KAGVTQTPRYLIKTRGQQVTLSCSPISGHRSVSWYQQTPGQGLQFLFEYFSETQRNKGNFPGRFSGRQFSNSRSEMNVSTLELGDSALYLCASSNGSRTDTQYFGPGTRLTVL.

The chain carries TRBV20-1 and TRBJ2-5; D tentatively reads TRBD1 or TRBD2 (6 bases each). Between the trimmed V and J ends, which lost 6 bases and 0 bases, there was a span of 11 bases. This CDR3 spans 13 amino acids. Germline assignment: CDR1 DFQATT and CDR2 SNEGSKA (reference sequence). The chain's CDR3 is CSATGADQETQYF. The DNA of the CDR3 is TGCAGTGCCACGGGGGCAGACCAAGAGACCCAGTACTTC.

The J gene is TRBJ1-5, the V gene TRBV12-3 or TRBV12-4, with 10 bases matching TRBD1. The CDR3 runs to 15 residues. V gave up 6 bases and J gave up 3 bases; unmatched junction bases: 5. In nucleotides, the CDR3 is TGTGCCAGCAGAGGCGGGACAGGGGACAATCAGCCCCAGCATTTT. Protein sequence: CASRGGTGDNQPQHF.

This clonotype was picked up a small number of times. The rearrangement joins TRBV12-3 or TRBV12-4 to TRBJ1-1; D unresolved. V was pared by 7 bases and J by 5 bases, with 23 bases between. This CDR3 region has 16 residues. CDR3 sequence reads: CASTPLAQLGGTEAFF. CDR3 in DNA: TGTGCCAGCACCCCGTTAGCACAACTAGGAGGGACTGAAGCTTTCTTT.

The gene calls are TRBV7-2 and TRBJ1-5; 7 nucleotides agree with TRBD1. The CDR3 consists of 15 residues. Germline V gives CDR1 SGHTA, CDR2 FQGNSA. J was trimmed by 0 bases and V by 5 bases; bases with no gene match: 4. This chain's CDR3 is CASSHRGYSNQPQHF. As DNA, the CDR3 is TGTGCCAGCAGCCACAGGGGATATAGCAATCAGCCCCAGCATTTT.

This clonotype was found a few times. The genes are TRBV12-3 or TRBV12-4 and TRBJ1-2; a weak D match, TRBD1 (5 bases). Trimming removed 8 bases at V and 8 bases at J, with 24 bases between. This CDR3 is 15 amino acids long. The CDR3 loop reads CASLPGGDLLRGYTF. As DNA, the CDR3 is TGTGCCAGCTTACCCGGAGGGGACCTCCTACGGGGCTACACCTTC.

This clonotype was detected many times. The CDR3 coding sequence is TGTGCCAGCAGCTTAGCTGGCGGAGTCCAAGAGACCCAGTACTTC. This translates into CASSLAGGVQETQYF. The chain uses TRBV7-8 and TRBJ2-5; D call uncertain. The CDR3 length is 15 residues. Trimming left V 0 bases short and J 1 base short, with 9 bases between. Germline V gene sequence: CDR1 SGHVS, CDR2 FQNEAQ.

The chain couples TRBV5-5 to TRBJ1-5; TRBD1 agrees at 8 bases. This CDR3 has 14 amino acids. J gave up 5 bases and V 4 bases, and 5 bases lay outside the gene matches. Per the germline V gene, CDR1 is SGHKS and CDR2 is YYEKEE (reference sequence). The CDR3 bases are TGTGCCAGCAGCGCGACAGGGGTAGATCAGCCCCAGCATTTT. Protein sequence: CASSATGVDQPQHF.

This clonotype was detected a few times. The rearrangement uses TRBV7-3 and TRBJ2-3; D may correspond to TRBD1 or TRBD2 (6 bases each). The V end lost 5 bases, the J end lost 6 bases, and 24 bases lay between the germline ends. CDR1 and CDR2 from the germline V gene are SGHTA and FQGTGA. The CDR3 is 17 residues long. This CDR3 is CASSPQPGTPGADTQYF. CDR3 in DNA: TGTGCCAGCAGCCCACAACCCGGGACCCCGGGGGCGGATACGCAGTATTTT.

The gene calls are TRBV12-3 or TRBV12-4 and TRBJ2-1; 10 bases are shared with TRBD1. This CDR3 region has 17 residues. J gave up 9 bases and V 1 base, and 12 bases lay outside the gene matches. The CDR3 is CASSLVGWGTGVSEQFF. The CDR3, as DNA: TGTGCCAGCAGTTTAGTTGGGTGGGGGACAGGGGTCAGTGAGCAGTTCTTC.

This clonotype was observed a handful of times. The chain links TRBV6-1 to TRBJ2-1; D is possibly TRBD1 (5 bases). CDR3 size: 14 residues. Per the germline V gene, CDR1 is MNHNS and CDR2 is SASEGT. V gave up 3 bases and J gave up 4 bases, with 10 bases separating them. CDR3 nucleotides: TGTGCCAGCAGTGAGCAGGGTGAATACAATGAGCAGTTCTTC. Its translation is CASSEQGEYNEQFF.

This clonotype has only a few counts. This chain uses TRBV10-3 with TRBJ1-2, with D maybe TRBD1 (5 bases). The V gene lost 5 bases and the J gene lost 2 bases, with 9 bases spanning the gap. Germline V gives CDR1 ENHRY, CDR2 SYGVKD. CDR3 size: 13 residues. The CDR3: CAISPRENYGYTF. DNA for the CDR3: TGTGCCATCAGTCCCAGGGAGAACTATGGCTACACCTTC.